The 10 T cell receptor beta chains presented below share a single source sample, sequenced in a study of identical twins. TCRdb re-called the 5' RACE reads with MiXCR, one entry per CDR3 protein. This sample has around 1.7 million distinct CDR3 sequences, with about 32% found just once. The specimen sequenced was cord blood. These receptors were taken from a newborn girl in good health.

This clonotype has more than one count but fewer than ten. CDR3 nucleotides: TGTGCCAGCTCACCTGAGGTTAGGGAACCAGGGGACGAGCAGTACTTC. Amino acid sequence: CASSPEVREPGDEQYF. The chain is built from TRBV18 and TRBJ2-4; tentatively, D is TRBD1 (6 bases). The J call may be wrong; the DNA end is better matched by TRBJ2-7. In germline, CDR1 is KGHSH, CDR2 LQKENI. This CDR3 has 16 residues.

This clonotype was observed a few times. The CDR3 loop is CAISERAGWATDTQYF. The CDR3 DNA follows: TGTGCCATCAGTGAACGGGCGGGATGGGCCACAGATACGCAGTATTTT. The J gene is TRBJ2-3, the V gene TRBV10-3; perhaps TRBD2 as D (6 bases). Trimming took off 3 bases at V and 2 bases at J, with 15 bases between the two ends. The germline V gene has CDR1 ENHRY and CDR2 SYGVKD. The CDR3 covers 16 residues.

This chain joins TRBV12-3 or TRBV12-4 and TRBJ2-1; TRBD2 matches 9 bases. Losses at the gene ends were 3 bases for V and 6 bases for J; bases not matched to a gene: 3. The CDR3 runs 14 residues. In nucleotides, the CDR3 is TGTGCCAGCAGTTTGATTAGCGGGGGCAATGAGCAGTTCTTC. Translation: CASSLISGGNEQFF.

V usage is TRBV6-1 and J usage is TRBJ2-5; possible D gene TRBD2, 6 bases. The J call may not be correct, given that the DNA end is closer to TRBJ2-7. The CDR3 runs to 11 residues. Germline assignment: CDR1 MNHNS and CDR2 SASEGT. The CDR3 is CASRTRGEQYF. The CDR3 DNA follows: TGTGCCAGCAGGACTAGGGGCGAGCAGTACTTC.

This clonotype was detected a few times. This sequence joins TRBV7-2 and TRBJ1-2, with 7 bases aligning to TRBD1. CDR3 length equals 14 residues. V lost 2 bases and J lost 8; bases outside the gene matches: 8. Germline assignment: CDR1 SGHTA and CDR2 FQGNSA. The CDR3 coding sequence is TGTGCCAGCAGCTTATCGTACAGGGGACGAGGCTACACCTTC. Its protein is CASSLSYRGRGYTF.

The rearrangement uses TRBV21-1 and TRBJ2-7; the table's D call, TRBD1, has no DNA check behind it. TRBJ2-5 explains the end of the DNA better; the J call may be wrong. TRBV21-1 is an annotated pseudogene. The CDR3 is made up of 16 amino acids. The CDR3 reads CASSIQGQGVLGTQYF. CDR3 nucleotide sequence: TGTGCCAGCAGCATCCAAGGACAGGGGGTTTTAGGGACCCAGTACTTC.

This clonotype has just a few counts. The V and J genes are TRBV14 and TRBJ2-1; 8 bases line up with TRBD2. The trim removed 4 bases at V and 9 bases at J, leaving 11 bases unmatched. This CDR3 has 15 amino acids. In germline, CDR1 is SGHDN, CDR2 FVKESK. The CDR3, as DNA: TGTGCCAGCAGCCTCATCAGCGGGGGACGTGGTGAGCAGTTCTTC. This sequence encodes CASSLISGGRGEQFF.

This clonotype was recorded a few times. The chain is built from TRBV7-9 and TRBJ2-1; D remains ambiguous. The germline V gene encodes CDR1 SEHNR and CDR2 FQNEAQ (reference sequence). The CDR3 covers 13 residues. Trimming left V 4 bases short and J 12 bases short, with 16 bases between. The CDR3 reads CASSSAGRKLQFF. In DNA, the CDR3 is TGTGCCAGCAGCTCCGCCGGACGGAAATTGCAGTTCTTC.

There are a few counts of this clonotype. The CDR3, as DNA: TGTGCCAGCAGCCAAGAGGCCACTTTAGACAGGGGAGGCTACACCTTC. Translation: CASSQEATLDRGGYTF. The rearrangement links TRBV3-1 to TRBJ1-2; 8 bases match TRBD1. V gave up 0 bases and J gave up 8 bases; unmatched junction bases: 11. Per germline, CDR1 LGHDT and CDR2 YNNKEL (reference sequence). The CDR3 extends over 16 amino acids. Together with reference TRBV3-1 and TRBJ1-2, the CDR3 gives the full variable domain: DTAVSQTPKYLVTQMGNDKSIKCEQNLGHDTMYWYKQDSKKFLKIMFSYNNKELIINETVPNRFSPKSPDKAHLNLHINSLELGDSAVYFCASSQEATLDRGGYTFGSGTRLTVV.

Ten or more counts support this clonotype. The V gene is TRBV7-6, the J gene TRBJ2-5; D gene unclear. The V end was cut by 1 base, the J end by 4 bases, with 13 bases between. From germline, CDR1 is SGHVS and CDR2 FNYEAQ. The CDR3 consists of 15 residues. CDR3 nucleotides: TGTGCCAGCAGCTTAGAGGGTTTAAGAGGAGAGACCCAGTACTTC. The encoded protein is CASSLEGLRGETQYF. Full variable domain (remainder filled in from reference TRBV7-6 and TRBJ2-5): GAGVSQSPRYKVTKRGQDVALRCDPISGHVSLYWYRQALGQGPEFLTYFNYEAQQDKSGLPNDRFSAERPEGSISTLTIQRTEQRDSAMYRCASSLEGLRGETQYFGPGTRLLVL.